Listed below are T cell receptor beta chains from one sample, sequenced in a study of early stage breast cancer tumors. Only in-frame clones appear in the TCRdb table, and some are missing; sequencing was by immunoSEQ multiplex PCR. In the table there are 9,000 to 10,000 clones, roughly 70% of which are singletons. Sample: breast tumor tissue. The receptors were sampled from a person aged 45-60 years with breast cancer. The CDR3 runs from the conserved cysteine through the conserved F or W. A D gene is named only where the DNA matches it firmly. Clone size is given for some rows only: seen once, a few or many times, or a class if the clone is expanded.

d_call clone_size j_call v_call cdr3_nt cdr3_aa
TRBD2 once TRBJ2-1 TRBV11-3 TGTGCCAGCAGACGACCGGGACTAGCGTGTGAGCAGTTCTTC CASRRPGLACEQFF
NA NA TRBJ2-2 TRBV15 TGTGCCACCAGCAGAGATCGTTCTGGCGGGGAGCTGTTTTTT CATSRDRSGGELFF
TRBD2 NA TRBJ2-7 TRBV18 TGTGCCAGCTCACCCCTAGCGGGGGACACCTACGAGCAGTACTTC CASSPLAGDTYEQYF
NA NA TRBJ1-3 TRBV19 TGTGCCAGGGCAAAAGAAGGAAACACCATATATTTT CARAKEGNTIYF
NA NA TRBJ1-2 TRBV19 TGTGCCAGTAGCCTTCGCTTAGGCCAGGATGGCTACACCTTC CASSLRLGQDGYTF
TRBD1 few TRBJ1-1 TRBV5-4 TGTGCCAGCAGCTTGCCTACAGGGGAGAGGACTGAAGCTTTCTTT CASSLPTGERTEAFF
TRBD1 NA TRBJ1-4 TRBV9 TGTGCCAGCAGCGGAACAGGGGGGCGTGAAAAACTGTTTTTT CASSGTGGREKLFF
NA NA TRBJ2-7 TRBV6-5 TGTGCCAGCAGTTACACCCGGGCCCGGGGGGAGCAGTACTTC CASSYTRARGEQYF
NA few TRBJ2-3 TRBV7-2 TGTGCCAGCAGCCCGACCACTAGCACAGATACGCAGTATTTT CASSPTTSTDTQYF
NA few TRBJ2-3 TRBV20-1 TGCAGTGTTGGGGTCTCAGATACGCAGTATTTT CSVGVSDTQYF
TRBD1 NA TRBJ1-1 TRBV10-2 TGCGCCAGCAGCCCCGCACAGGGGGGCACTGAAGCTTTCTTT CASSPAQGGTEAFF
NA NA TRBJ2-7 TRBV2 TGTGCCAGCCAGCGATACAGGGAAGGAAGTTACGAGCAGTACTTC CASQRYREGSYEQYF
NA NA TRBJ2-3 TRBV6-5 TGTGCCAGCAGTTACTCGATTATTAGTGGCGATACGCAGTATTTT CASSYSIISGDTQYF
NA NA TRBJ2-3 TRBV5-1 TGCGCCAGCAGCTTATACACCCGGGACACCGCAGATACGCAGTATTTT CASSLYTRDTADTQYF
NA NA TRBJ1-4 TRBV9 TGTGCCAGCAGGCCGGTGTTAGGTGGGGAAAAACTGTTTTTT CASRPVLGGEKLFF
NA NA TRBJ1-3 TRBV6-1 TGTGCCAGCAAAAAGATGGATGGAAACACCATATATTTT CASKKMDGNTIYF
TRBD1 few TRBJ2-1 TRBV9 TGTGCCAGCTCATCGGGACAGGGTTACAATGAGCAGTTCTTC CASSSGQGYNEQFF
NA NA TRBJ2-3 TRBV7-9 TGTGCCAGCAGCTTAGCCGCTAGCATGTGGGATACGCAGTATTTT CASSLAASMWDTQYF
NA NA TRBJ1-2 TRBV5-5 TGTGCCAGCAGCTTGGGGCAGGGATTATATGGCTACACCTTC CASSLGQGLYGYTF
TRBD1 NA TRBJ1-2 TRBV5-1 TGCGCCAGCAGCCCCGGACAGGAGCCTTATGGCTACACCTTC CASSPGQEPYGYTF
NA NA TRBJ1-1 TRBV11-2 TGTGCCAGCAGCCCTCCAGAAACAGGCGCCCTGAACACTGAAGCTTTCTTT CASSPPETGALNTEAFF
TRBD1 NA TRBJ1-6 TRBV9 TGTGCCAGCAGCTCCGGGACAGGGGACTCACCCCTCCACTTT CASSSGTGDSPLHF
NA few TRBJ2-2 TRBV4-2 TGTGCCAGCAGCCCGTACCTGAACGGGGAGCTGTTTTTT CASSPYLNGELFF
NA few TRBJ2-1 TRBV23-1 TGCGCCAGCAGTCCCGATACAGGGCGCTGTGAGCAGTTCTTC CASSPDTGRCEQFF
NA NA TRBJ2-2 TRBV6-1 TGTGCCAGCAGTGTTAACAGCCGATCCTTCGGGGAGCTGTTTTTT CASSVNSRSFGELFF
TRBD2 NA TRBJ2-5 TRBV10-2 TGCGCCACGGGACTAGCGGGAGAGACCCAGTACTTC CATGLAGETQYF
NA NA TRBJ1-5 TRBV5-6 TGTGCCAGCAGCTTGGCGGGGAAGTGGGAACAGCCCCAGCATTTT CASSLAGKWEQPQHF
NA NA TRBJ2-5 TRBV25-1 TGTGCCAGCAGTCCCTCAGGGGGGGTAGGAGAGACCCAGTACTTC CASSPSGGVGETQYF
TRBD1 NA TRBJ2-2 TRBV28 TGTGCCAGCAGCCCATTTGCCGGGACAGGGTACACCGGGGAGCTGTTTTTT CASSPFAGTGYTGELFF
TRBD1 NA TRBJ2-5 TRBV10-3 TGTGCCATCAGCGACAGGGAAGGTGAGACCCAGTACTTC CAISDREGETQYF
NA few TRBJ2-3 TRBV4-3 TGCGCCAGCAGCCAGATTCGGGGTGCGCAGTATTTT CASSQIRGAQYF
TRBD1 NA TRBJ1-1 TRBV19 TGTGCCAGTAGCCCTGGGACAGACCAGGGTCGGAGTGAGGCTTTCTTT CASSPGTDQGRSEAFF
TRBD2 NA TRBJ2-7 TRBV5-6 TGTGCCAGCAGCTTGGTTAGGGGACTAAAGCCAGAGCAGTACTTC CASSLVRGLKPEQYF
NA NA TRBJ2-5 TRBV10-2 TGCGCCAGCAGTGGGACCCAAGAGACCCAGTACTTC CASSGTQETQYF
NA few TRBJ1-3 TRBV28 TGTGCCAGCTCTAGCGGTGCCTGGAGCACCATATATTTT CASSSGAWSTIYF
TRBD2 NA TRBJ2-2 TRBV7-3 TGTGCCAGCAGCTTAATCCCGGCGGGACTAGCTAACACCGGGGAGCTGTTTTTT CASSLIPAGLANTGELFF
TRBD2 NA TRBJ2-3 TRBV5-4 TGTGCCAGCAGCAGAAAACTAGCGGGGGGCTTCAGCACAGATACGCAGTATTTT CASSRKLAGGFSTDTQYF
TRBD1 NA TRBJ2-3 TRBV5-4 TGTGCCAGCAGCTGGGACAGGTTTCTCACAGATACGCAGTATTTT CASSWDRFLTDTQYF
NA NA TRBJ1-1 TRBV29-1 TGCAGCGTTCACATATTTGACACTGAAGCTTTCTTT CSVHIFDTEAFF
TRBD2 large TRBJ2-3 TRBV19 TGTGCCAGTAGTACTGGGACTAGCGGGAGCGTATATTTT CASSTGTSGSVYF
NA NA TRBJ2-5 TRBV27 TGTGCCAGCAGCCGGAAAGAGACCCAGTACTTC CASSRKETQYF
TRBD1 NA TRBJ2-5 TRBV5-1 TGCGCCAGCAGCTTGGAGTTTGCAGGGGGCCCCATCAAGTACTTC CASSLEFAGGPIKYF
NA NA TRBJ1-4 TRBV4-1 TGCGCCAGCAGCCCGGGACCGCGGGAAAAACTGTTTTTT CASSPGPREKLFF
NA NA TRBJ2-1 TRBV5-1 TGCGCCAGCAGCCACCCACCCGGGACTTCGCTCACCTACAATGAGCAGTTCTTC CASSHPPGTSLTYNEQFF
NA NA TRBJ1-4 TRBV5-5 TGTGCCAGCAGCTTTTCAGGGTCTAATGAAAAACTGTTTTTT CASSFSGSNEKLFF
NA NA TRBJ1-4 TRBV4-1 TGCGCCAGCAGCCAGGAGGAGGTGGGGCTTCGAAAACTGTTTTTT CASSQEEVGLRKLFF
NA NA TRBJ2-7 TRBV5-4 TGTGCCAGCAGCTTGTCTCGTTACTCCTCCGGGGACGAGCAGTACTTC CASSLSRYSSGDEQYF
TRBD1 NA TRBJ2-7 TRBV11-2 TGTGCCAGCAGCTCATACAGGGGAGTAATCTACGAGCAGTACTTC CASSSYRGVIYEQYF
TRBD1 NA TRBJ1-5 TRBV5-6 TGTGCCAGCAGCTTTGGGACAGGGTTTGACAATCAGCCCCAGCATTTT CASSFGTGFDNQPQHF
NA NA TRBJ1-2 TRBV10-3 TGTGCCATCAGTGAGTCAGTAGGGGCGGCCCAAAAAGGCTACACCTTC CAISESVGAAQKGYTF
NA NA TRBJ2-3 TRBV5-6 TGTGCCAGCTCTTTTGCGGGGGATACGCAGTATTTT CASSFAGDTQYF
TRBD2 NA TRBJ2-7 TRBV5-1 TGCGCCAGCAGCAGTCGGAGCGGGAGTTTCGAGCAGTACTTC CASSSRSGSFEQYF
NA NA TRBJ2-5 TRBV9 TGTGCCAGCGGCTTCGGCAGCCGAGAGACCCAGTACTTC CASGFGSRETQYF
NA few TRBJ2-2 TRBV7-2 TGTGCCAGCAGCTTAGAAGGGCGCAGAATGAACACCGGGGAGCTGTTTTTT CASSLEGRRMNTGELFF